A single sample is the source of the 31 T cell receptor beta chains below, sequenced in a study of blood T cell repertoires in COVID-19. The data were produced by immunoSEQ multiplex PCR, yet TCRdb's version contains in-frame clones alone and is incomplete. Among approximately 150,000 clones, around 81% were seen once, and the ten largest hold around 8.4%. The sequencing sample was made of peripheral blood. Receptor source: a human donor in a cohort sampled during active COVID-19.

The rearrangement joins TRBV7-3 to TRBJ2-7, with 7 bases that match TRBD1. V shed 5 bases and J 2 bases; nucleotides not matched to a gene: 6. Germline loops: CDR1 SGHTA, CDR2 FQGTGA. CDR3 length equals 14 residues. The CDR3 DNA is TGTGCCAGCAGCAGGAACAGGGGTCCCTACGAGCAGTACTTC. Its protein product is CASSRNRGPYEQYF.

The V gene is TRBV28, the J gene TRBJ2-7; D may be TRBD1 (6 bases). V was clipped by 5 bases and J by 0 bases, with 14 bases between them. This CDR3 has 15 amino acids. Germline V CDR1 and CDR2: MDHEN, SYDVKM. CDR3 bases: TGTGCCAGCAGTACCACAGGGTTGAGCTCCTACGAGCAGTACTTC. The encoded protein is CASSTTGLSSYEQYF.

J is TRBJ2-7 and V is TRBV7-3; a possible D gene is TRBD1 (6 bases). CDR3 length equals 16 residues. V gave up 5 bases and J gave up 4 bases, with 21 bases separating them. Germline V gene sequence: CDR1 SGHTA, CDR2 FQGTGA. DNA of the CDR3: TGTGCCAGCAGCCCTCTCGAACAGGGCAAGGCTTACGAGCAGTACTTC. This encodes CASSPLEQGKAYEQYF.

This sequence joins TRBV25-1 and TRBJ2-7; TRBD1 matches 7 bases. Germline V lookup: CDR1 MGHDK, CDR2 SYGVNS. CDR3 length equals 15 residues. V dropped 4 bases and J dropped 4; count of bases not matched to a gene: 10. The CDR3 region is CASSVAGTVYYEQYF. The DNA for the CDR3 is TGTGCCAGCAGTGTAGCCGGGACAGTATATTACGAGCAGTACTTC.

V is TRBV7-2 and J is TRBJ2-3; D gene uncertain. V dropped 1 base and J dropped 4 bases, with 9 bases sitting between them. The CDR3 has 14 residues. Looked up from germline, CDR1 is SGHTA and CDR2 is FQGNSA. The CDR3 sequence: CASSLGLGADTQYF. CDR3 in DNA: TGTGCCAGCAGCTTAGGCCTAGGCGCAGATACGCAGTATTTT. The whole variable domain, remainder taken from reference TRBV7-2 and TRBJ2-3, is GAGVSQSPSNKVTEKGKDVELRCDPISGHTALYWYRQSLGQGLEFLIYFQGNSAPDKSGLPSDRFSAERTGGSVSTLTIQRTQQEDSAVYLCASSLGLGADTQYFGPGTRLTVL.

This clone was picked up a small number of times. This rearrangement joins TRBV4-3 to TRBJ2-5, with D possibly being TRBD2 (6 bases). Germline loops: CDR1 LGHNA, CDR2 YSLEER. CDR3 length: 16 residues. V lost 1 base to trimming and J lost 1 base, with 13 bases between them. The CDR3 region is CASSQVGGQLQETQYF. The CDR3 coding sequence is TGCGCCAGCAGCCAAGTTGGAGGGCAACTCCAAGAGACCCAGTACTTC.

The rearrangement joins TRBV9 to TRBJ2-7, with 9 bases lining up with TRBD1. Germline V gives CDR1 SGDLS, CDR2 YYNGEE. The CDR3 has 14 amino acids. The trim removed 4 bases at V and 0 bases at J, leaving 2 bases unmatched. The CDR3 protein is CASSLQGASYEQYF. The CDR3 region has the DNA TGTGCCAGCAGCTTACAGGGGGCCTCCTACGAGCAGTACTTC.

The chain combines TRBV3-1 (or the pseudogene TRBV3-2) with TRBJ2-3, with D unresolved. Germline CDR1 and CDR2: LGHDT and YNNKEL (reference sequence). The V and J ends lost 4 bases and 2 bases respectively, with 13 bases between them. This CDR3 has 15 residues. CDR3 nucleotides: TGTGCCAGCAGCCGTCAGGTCCGCTCCACAGATACGCAGTATTTT. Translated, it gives CASSRQVRSTDTQYF.

The CDR3 region has the DNA TGTGCCAGCAGCTTAGCGGGGGGACGGGAGCGGGAGCAGTACTTC. Its protein is CASSLAGGREREQYF. The chain links TRBV11-1 to TRBJ2-7; D possibly corresponds to TRBD2 (6 bases). The CDR3 has 15 residues. The germline V gene has CDR1 SGHAT and CDR2 FQDESV (reference sequence). V was trimmed by 0 bases and J by 7 bases, leaving 16 bases between them.

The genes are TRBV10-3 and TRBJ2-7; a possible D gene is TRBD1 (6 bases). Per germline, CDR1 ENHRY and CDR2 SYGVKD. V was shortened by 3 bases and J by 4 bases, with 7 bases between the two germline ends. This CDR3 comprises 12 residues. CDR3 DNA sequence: TGTGCCATCAGTGAACAGGGTTACGAGCAGTACTTC. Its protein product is CAISEQGYEQYF.

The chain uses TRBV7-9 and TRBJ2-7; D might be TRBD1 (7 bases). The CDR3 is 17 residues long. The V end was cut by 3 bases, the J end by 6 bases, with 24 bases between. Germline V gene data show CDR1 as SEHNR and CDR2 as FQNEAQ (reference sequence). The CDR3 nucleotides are TGTGCCAGCAGCTTGCGCGCGGGAAACAGACAGGGTGGCGAGCAGTACTTC. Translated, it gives CASSLRAGNRQGGEQYF.

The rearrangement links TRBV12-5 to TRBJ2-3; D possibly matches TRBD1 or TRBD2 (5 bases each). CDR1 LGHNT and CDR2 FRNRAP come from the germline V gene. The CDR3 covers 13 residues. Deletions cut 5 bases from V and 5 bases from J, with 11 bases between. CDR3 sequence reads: CASGVGRGDTQYF. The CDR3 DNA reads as TGTGCTAGTGGTGTGGGACGGGGAGATACGCAGTATTTT.

Here the CDR3 reads CASSHLDSLNTEAFF. The CDR3, as DNA: TGTGCCAGCAGCCACTTGGACAGCCTGAACACTGAAGCTTTCTTT. This rearrangement joins TRBV4-2 to TRBJ1-1; TRBD1 might be the D (6 bases). The CDR3 has 15 residues. V dropped 3 bases and J dropped 0 bases, with 11 bases sitting between them. In germline, CDR1 is LGHNA, CDR2 YNFKEQ.

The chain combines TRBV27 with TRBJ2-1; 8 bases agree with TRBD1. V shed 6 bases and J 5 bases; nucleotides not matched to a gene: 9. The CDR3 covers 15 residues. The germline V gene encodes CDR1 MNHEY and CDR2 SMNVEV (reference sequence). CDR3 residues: CASRVGQGWNNEQFF. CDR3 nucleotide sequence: TGTGCCAGCAGAGTCGGACAGGGATGGAACAATGAGCAGTTCTTC.

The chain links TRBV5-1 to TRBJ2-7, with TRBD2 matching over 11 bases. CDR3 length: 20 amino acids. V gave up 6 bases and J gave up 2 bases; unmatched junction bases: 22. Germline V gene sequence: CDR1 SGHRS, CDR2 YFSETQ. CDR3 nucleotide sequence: TGCGCCAGCATCCAAGTCCATAAAGGGTCCCTAGCGGGAGGCGCCTACGAGCAGTACTTC. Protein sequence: CASIQVHKGSLAGGAYEQYF.

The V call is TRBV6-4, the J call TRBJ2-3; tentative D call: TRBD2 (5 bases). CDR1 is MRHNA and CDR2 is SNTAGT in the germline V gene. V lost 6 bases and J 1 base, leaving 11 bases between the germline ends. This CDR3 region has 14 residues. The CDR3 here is CASSKEAGTDTQYF. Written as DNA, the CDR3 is TGTGCCAGCAGCAAGGAGGCCGGCACAGATACGCAGTATTTT.

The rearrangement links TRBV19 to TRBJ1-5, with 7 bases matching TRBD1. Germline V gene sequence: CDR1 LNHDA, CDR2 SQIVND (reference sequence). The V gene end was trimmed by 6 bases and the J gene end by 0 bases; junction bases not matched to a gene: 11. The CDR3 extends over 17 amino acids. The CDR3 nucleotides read TGTGCCAGTAGGCCCCTGACAGGGTACTCTAGCAATCAGCCCCAGCATTTT. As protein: CASRPLTGYSSNQPQHF. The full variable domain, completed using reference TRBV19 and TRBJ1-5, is DGGITQSPKYLFRKEGQNVTLSCEQNLNHDAMYWYRQDPGQGLRLIYYSQIVNDFQKGDIAEGYSVSREKKESFPLTVTSAQKNPTAFYLCASRPLTGYSSNQPQHFGDGTRLSIL.

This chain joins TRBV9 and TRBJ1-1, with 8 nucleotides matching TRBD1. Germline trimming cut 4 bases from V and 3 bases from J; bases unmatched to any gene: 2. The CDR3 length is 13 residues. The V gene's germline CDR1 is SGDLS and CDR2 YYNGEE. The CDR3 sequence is CASSKTGDTEAFF. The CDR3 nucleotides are TGTGCCAGCAGCAAGACAGGGGACACTGAAGCTTTCTTT.

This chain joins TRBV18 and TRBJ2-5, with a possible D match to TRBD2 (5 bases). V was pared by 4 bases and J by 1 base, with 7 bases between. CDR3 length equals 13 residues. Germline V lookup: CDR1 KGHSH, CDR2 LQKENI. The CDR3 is CASSREGQETQYF. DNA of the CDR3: TGTGCCAGCTCACGCGAGGGCCAAGAGACCCAGTACTTC. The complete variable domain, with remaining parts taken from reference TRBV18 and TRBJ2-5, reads NAGVMQNPRHLVRRRGQEARLRCSPMKGHSHVYWYRQLPEEGLKFMVYLQKENIIDESGMPKERFSAEFPKEGPSILRIQQVVRGDSAAYFCASSREGQETQYFGPGTRLLVL.

The CDR3 nucleotides read TGTGCCAGCAGCCCCCACCTAGCGAACCAAGAGACCCAGTACTTC. Translating it yields CASSPHLANQETQYF. The V gene is TRBV7-3, the J gene TRBJ2-5; TRBD2 is a possible D gene (6 bases). Germline-derived CDR1 and CDR2 are SGHTA and FQGTGA. The CDR3 has 15 residues. Trimming cost V 5 bases and J 0 bases, with 13 bases left between them.

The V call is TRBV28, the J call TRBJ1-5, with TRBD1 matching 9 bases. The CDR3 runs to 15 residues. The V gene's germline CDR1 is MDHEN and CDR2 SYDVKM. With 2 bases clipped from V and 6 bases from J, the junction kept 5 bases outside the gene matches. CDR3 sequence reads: CASSLLTGGGQPQHF. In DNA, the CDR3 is TGTGCCAGCAGTTTACTGACAGGGGGTGGTCAGCCCCAGCATTTT.

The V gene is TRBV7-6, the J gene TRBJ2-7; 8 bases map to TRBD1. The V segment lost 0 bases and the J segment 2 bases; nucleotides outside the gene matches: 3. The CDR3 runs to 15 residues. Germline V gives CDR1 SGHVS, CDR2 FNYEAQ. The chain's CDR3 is CASSLADRGTYEQYF. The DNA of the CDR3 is TGTGCCAGCAGCTTAGCCGACAGGGGAACCTACGAGCAGTACTTC.

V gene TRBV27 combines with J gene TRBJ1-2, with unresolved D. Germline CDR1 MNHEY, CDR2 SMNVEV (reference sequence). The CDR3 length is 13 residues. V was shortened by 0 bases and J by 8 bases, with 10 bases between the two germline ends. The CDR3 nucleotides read TGTGCCAGCAGTTTATCGTACGGGTACGGCTACACCTTC. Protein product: CASSLSYGYGYTF.

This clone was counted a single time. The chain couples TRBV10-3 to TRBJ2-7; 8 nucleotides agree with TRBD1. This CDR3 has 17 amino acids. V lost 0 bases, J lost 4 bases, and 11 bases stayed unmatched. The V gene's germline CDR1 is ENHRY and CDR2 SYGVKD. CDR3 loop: CAISESADRGGLYEQYF. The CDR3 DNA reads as TGTGCCATCAGTGAGTCGGCTGACAGGGGAGGTCTATACGAGCAGTACTTC.

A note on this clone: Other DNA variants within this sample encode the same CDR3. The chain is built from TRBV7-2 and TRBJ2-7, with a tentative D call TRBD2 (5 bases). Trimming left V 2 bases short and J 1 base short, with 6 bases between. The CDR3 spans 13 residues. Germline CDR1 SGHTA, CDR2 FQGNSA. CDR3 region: CASSLRGSYEQYF. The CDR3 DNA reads TGTGCCAGCAGCTTACGGGGTTCCTACGAGCAGTACTTC.

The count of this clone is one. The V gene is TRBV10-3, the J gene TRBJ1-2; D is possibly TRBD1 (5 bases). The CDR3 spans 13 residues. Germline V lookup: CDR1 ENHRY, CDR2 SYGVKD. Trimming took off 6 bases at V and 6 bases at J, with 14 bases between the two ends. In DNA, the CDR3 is TGTGCCATCAGGCCGGGGGATAAAGATGGCTACACCTTC. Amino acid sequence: CAIRPGDKDGYTF.

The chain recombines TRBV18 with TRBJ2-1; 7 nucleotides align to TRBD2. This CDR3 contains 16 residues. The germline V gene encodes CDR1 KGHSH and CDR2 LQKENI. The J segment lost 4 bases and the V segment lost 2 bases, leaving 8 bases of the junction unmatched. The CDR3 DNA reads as TGTGCCAGCTCACCAAACCTACGGGAGGCTTACAATGAGCAGTTCTTC. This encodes CASSPNLREAYNEQFF.

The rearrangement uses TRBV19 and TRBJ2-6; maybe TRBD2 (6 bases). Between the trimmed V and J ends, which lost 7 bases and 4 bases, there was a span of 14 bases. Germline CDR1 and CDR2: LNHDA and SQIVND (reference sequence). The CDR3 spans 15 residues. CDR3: CASKMEGSGANVLTF. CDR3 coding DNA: TGTGCCAGTAAGATGGAGGGGAGCGGGGCCAACGTCCTGACTTTC. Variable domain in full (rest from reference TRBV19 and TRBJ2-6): DGGITQSPKYLFRKEGQNVTLSCEQNLNHDAMYWYRQDPGQGLRLIYYSQIVNDFQKGDIAEGYSVSREKKESFPLTVTSAQKNPTAFYLCASKMEGSGANVLTFGAGSRLTVL.

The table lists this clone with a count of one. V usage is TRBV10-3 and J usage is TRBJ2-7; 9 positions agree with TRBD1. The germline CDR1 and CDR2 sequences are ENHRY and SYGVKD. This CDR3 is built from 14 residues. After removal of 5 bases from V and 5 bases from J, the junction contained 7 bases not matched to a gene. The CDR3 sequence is CAISLQGARNEQYF. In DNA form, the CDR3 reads TGTGCCATCAGTTTACAGGGGGCGCGAAACGAGCAGTACTTC.

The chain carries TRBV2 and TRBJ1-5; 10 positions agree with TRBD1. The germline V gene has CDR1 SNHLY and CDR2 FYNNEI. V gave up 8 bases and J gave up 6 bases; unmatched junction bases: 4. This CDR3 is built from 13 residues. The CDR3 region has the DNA TGTGCCAGCGGAGACAGGGGGCCTCAGCCCCAGCATTTT. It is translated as CASGDRGPQPQHF.

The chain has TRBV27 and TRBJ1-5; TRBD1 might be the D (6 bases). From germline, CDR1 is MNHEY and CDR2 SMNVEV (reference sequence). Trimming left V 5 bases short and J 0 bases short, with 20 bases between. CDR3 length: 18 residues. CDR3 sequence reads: CASSHSWWTADSNQPQHF. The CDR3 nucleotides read TGTGCCAGCAGTCACTCTTGGTGGACAGCCGATAGCAATCAGCCCCAGCATTTT.